The TCR beta chain under discussion was sequenced for a study of cytomegalovirus exposure and HLA in healthy donors. Findings and caveats of the study: The listing of approximately 160 TCR beta chains classed them as cytomegalovirus-associated.

CDR3 length equals 12 residues. Per the germline V gene, CDR1 is GTSNPN and CDR2 is SVGIG (reference sequence). The V and J ends lost 8 bases and 1 base respectively, with 11 bases between them. The PCR used 60 Vbeta and 13 Jbeta primers. TCRdb's table, derived via immunoSEQ multiplex PCR, lists solely in-frame clones and lacks some. The top ten hold around 8% of the sample, which has 160,000 or so clones, roughly 80% seen once. Worth noting for this clone: Its target is unknown.

Sequencing input: PBMCs. V and J are TRBV30 and TRBJ1-1; D is ambiguous. This sequence originates from a male donor in good health and CMV-seropositive. The CDR3 protein is CANTAWNTEAFF. The DNA of the CDR3 is TGTGCCAACACAGCTTGGAACACTGAAGCTTTCTTT.